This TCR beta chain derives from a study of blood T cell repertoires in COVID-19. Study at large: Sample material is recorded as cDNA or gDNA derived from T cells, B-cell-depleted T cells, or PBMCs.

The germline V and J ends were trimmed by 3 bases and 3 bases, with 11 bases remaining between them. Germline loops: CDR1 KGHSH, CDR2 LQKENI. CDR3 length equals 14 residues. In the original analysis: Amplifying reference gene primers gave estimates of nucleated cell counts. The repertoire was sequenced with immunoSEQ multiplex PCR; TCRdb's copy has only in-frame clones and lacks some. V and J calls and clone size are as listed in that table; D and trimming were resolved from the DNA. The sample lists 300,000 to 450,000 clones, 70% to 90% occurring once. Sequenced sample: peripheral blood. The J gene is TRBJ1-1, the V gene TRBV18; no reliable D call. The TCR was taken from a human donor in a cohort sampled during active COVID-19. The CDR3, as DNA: TGTGCCAGCTCACCTTCTGCGGGAGACACTGAAGCTTTCTTT. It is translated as CASSPSAGDTEAFF. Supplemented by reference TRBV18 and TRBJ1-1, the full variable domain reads NAGVMQNPRHLVRRRGQEARLRCSPMKGHSHVYWYRQLPEEGLKFMVYLQKENIIDESGMPKERFSAEFPKEGPSILRIQQVVRGDSAAYFCASSPSAGDTEAFFGQGTRLTVV.